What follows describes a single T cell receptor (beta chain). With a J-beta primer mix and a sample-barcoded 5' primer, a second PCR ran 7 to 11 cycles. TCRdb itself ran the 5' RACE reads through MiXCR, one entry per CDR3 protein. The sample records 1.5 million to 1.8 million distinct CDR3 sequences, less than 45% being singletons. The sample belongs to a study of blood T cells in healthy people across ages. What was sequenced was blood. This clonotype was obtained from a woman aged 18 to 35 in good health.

CDR3 sequence: CASSREGQGSYEQYF. DNA of the CDR3: TGCGCCAGCAGCAGAGAAGGACAGGGTAGCTACGAGCAGTACTTC. The chain recombines TRBV4-3 with TRBJ2-7, with 8 bases matching TRBD1. The length of the CDR3 is 15 residues. CDR1 and CDR2 (germline): LGHNA, YSLEER. The V segment lost 5 bases and the J segment 3 bases; nucleotides outside the gene matches: 9.